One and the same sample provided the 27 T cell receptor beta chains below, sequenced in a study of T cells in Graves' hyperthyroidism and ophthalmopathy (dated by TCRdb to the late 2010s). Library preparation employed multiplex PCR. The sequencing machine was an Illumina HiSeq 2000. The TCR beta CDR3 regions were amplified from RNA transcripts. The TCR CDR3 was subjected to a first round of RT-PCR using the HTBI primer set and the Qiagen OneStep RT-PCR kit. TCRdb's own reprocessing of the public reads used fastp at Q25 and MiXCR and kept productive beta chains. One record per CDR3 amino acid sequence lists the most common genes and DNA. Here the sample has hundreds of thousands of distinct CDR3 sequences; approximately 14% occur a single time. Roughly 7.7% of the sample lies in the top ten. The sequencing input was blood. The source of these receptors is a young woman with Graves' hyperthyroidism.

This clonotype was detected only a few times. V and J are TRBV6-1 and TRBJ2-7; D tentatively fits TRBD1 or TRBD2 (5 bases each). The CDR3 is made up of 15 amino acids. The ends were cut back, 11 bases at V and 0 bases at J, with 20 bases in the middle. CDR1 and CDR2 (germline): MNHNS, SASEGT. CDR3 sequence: CASRTGTSSSYEQYF. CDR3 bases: TGTGCCTCCCGAACCGGGACGAGTAGCTCCTACGAGCAGTACTTC.

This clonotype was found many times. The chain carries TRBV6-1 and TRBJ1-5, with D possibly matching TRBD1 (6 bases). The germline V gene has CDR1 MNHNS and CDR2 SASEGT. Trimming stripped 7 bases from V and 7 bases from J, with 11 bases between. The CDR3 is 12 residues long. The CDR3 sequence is CASKNRDQPQHF. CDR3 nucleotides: TGTGCCAGCAAAAACAGGGACCAGCCCCAGCATTTT.

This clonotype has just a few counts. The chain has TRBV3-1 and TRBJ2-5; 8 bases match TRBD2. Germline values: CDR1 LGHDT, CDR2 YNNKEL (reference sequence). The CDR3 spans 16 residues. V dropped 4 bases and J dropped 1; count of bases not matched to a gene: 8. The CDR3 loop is CASSPRAGASQETQYF. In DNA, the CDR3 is TGTGCCAGCAGCCCCAGAGCGGGGGCCAGCCAAGAGACCCAGTACTTC.

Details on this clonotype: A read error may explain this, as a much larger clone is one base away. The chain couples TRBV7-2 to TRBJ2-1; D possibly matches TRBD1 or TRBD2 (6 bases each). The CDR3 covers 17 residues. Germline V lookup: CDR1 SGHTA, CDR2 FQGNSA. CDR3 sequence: CASGLVGGQEVYNEQFF. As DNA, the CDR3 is TGTGCCAGCGGCTTAGTCGGGGGACAAGAAGTCTACAATGAGCAGTTCTTC. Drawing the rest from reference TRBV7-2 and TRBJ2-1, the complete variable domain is GAGVSQSPSNKVTEKGKDVELRCDPISGHTALYWYRQSLGQGLEFLIYFQGNSAPDKSGLPSDRFSAERTGGSVSTLTIQRTQQEDSAVYLCASGLVGGQEVYNEQFFGPGTRLTVL.

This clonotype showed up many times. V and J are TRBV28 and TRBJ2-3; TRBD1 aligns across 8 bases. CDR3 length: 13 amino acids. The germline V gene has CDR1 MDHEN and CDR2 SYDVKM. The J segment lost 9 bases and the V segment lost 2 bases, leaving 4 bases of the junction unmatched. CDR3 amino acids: CASSLPGQGTQYF. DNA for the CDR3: TGTGCCAGCAGTTTACCCGGACAGGGCACGCAGTATTTT.

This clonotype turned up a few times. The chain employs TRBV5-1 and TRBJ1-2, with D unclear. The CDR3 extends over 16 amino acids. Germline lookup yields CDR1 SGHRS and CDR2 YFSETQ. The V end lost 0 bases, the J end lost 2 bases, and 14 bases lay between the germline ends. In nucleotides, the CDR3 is TGCGCCAGCAGCTTGGAGTCTTTTCAGCCGAACTATGGCTACACCTTC. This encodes CASSLESFQPNYGYTF.

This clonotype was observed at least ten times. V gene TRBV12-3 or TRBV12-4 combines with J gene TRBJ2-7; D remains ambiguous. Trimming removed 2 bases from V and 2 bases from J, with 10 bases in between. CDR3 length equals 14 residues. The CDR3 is CASSLRSGAYEQYF. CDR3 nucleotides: TGTGCCAGCAGTTTACGGTCCGGCGCCTACGAGCAGTACTTC.

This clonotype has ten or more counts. The CDR3 bases are TGCAGCGCAACAGGGTCCTATGGCTACACCTTC. The encoded protein is CSATGSYGYTF. The chain links TRBV29-1 to TRBJ1-2, with D possibly matching TRBD1 (6 bases). Germline CDR1 is SQVTM and CDR2 is ANQGSEA. The germline V and J ends were trimmed by 7 bases and 4 bases, with 10 bases remaining between them. The CDR3 contains 11 residues.

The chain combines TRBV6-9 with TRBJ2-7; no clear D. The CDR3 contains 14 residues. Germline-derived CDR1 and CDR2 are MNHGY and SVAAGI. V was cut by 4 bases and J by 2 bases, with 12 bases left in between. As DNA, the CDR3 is TGTGCCAGCAGTTTAACGGCCGCCGCCTACGAGCAGTACTTC. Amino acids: CASSLTAAAYEQYF.

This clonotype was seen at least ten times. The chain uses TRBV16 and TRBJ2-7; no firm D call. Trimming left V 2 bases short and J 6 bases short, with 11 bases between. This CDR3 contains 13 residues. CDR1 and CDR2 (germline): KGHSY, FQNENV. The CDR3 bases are TGTGCCAGCAGCCAAGTCGGAAACGGCGAGCAGTACTTC. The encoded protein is CASSQVGNGEQYF.

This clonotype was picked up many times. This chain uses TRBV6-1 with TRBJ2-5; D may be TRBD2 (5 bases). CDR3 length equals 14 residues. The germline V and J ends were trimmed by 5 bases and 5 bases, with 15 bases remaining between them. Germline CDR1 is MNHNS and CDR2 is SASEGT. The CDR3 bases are TGTGCCAGCAGTTGGGCGCCTAGAGGGGAGACCCAGTACTTC. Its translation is CASSWAPRGETQYF.

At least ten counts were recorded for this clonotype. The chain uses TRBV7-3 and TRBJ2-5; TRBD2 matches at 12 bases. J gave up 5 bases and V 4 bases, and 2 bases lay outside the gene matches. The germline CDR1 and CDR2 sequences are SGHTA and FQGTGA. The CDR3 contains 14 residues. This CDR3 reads CASSYGLAGETQYF. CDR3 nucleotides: TGTGCCAGCAGCTATGGACTAGCGGGGGAGACCCAGTACTTC.

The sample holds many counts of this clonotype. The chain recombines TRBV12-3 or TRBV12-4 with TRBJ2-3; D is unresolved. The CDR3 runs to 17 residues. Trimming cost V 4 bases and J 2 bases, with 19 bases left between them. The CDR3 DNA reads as TGTGCCAGCAGTTCCTTCCTTCGTAGCTCCGTCACAGATACGCAGTATTTT. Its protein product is CASSSFLRSSVTDTQYF.

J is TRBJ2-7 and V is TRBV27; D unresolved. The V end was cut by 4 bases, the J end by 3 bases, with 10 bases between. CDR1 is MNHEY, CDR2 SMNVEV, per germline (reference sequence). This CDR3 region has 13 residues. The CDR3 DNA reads TGTGCCAGCAGTTCATACATCCACTACGAGCAGTACTTC. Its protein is CASSSYIHYEQYF.

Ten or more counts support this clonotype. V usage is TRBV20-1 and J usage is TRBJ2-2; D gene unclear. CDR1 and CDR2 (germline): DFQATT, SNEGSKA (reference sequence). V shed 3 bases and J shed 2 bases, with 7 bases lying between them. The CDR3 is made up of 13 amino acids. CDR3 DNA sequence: TGCAGTGCTAGGGTACACAACACCGGGGAGCTGTTTTTT. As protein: CSARVHNTGELFF.

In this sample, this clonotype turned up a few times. As DNA, the CDR3 is TGCGCCAGCAGCCAAGATAATTCCCAGCGTAAGCAGTATTTT. It codes for CASSQDNSQRKQYF. The chain combines TRBV4-1 with TRBJ2-3; D is unclear. CDR3 length: 14 amino acids. Trimming shortened V by 0 bases and J by 11 bases, and 15 bases separated the two germline ends. Germline loops: CDR1 MGHRA, CDR2 YSYEKL.

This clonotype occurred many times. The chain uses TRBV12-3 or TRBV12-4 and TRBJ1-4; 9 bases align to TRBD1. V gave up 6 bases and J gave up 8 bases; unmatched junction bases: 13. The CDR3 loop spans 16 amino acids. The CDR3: CASSHLPGQGREKLFF. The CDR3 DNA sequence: TGTGCCAGCAGCCACCTACCGGGACAGGGACGCGAAAAACTGTTTTTT.

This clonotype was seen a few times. The CDR3 coding sequence is TGTGCCAGCAGCTTTCTTCGAGGCGGGGTGCCCTACGAGCAGTACTTC. Its translation: CASSFLRGGVPYEQYF. J is TRBJ2-7 and V is TRBV11-2; D is possibly TRBD2 (6 bases). Trimming removed 3 bases at V and 2 bases at J, with 17 bases between. CDR1 is SGHAT, CDR2 FQNNGV, per germline. This CDR3 is 16 amino acids long. Full variable domain (rest looked up from reference TRBV11-2 and TRBJ2-7): EAGVAQSPRYKIIEKRQSVAFWCNPISGHATLYWYQQILGQGPKLLIQFQNNGVVDDSQLPKDRFSAERLKGVDSTLKIQPAKLEDSAVYLCASSFLRGGVPYEQYFGPGTRLTVT.

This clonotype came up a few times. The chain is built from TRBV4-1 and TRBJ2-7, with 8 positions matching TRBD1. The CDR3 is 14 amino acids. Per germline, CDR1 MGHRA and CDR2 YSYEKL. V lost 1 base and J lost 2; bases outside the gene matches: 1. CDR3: CASSQAGQAYEQYF. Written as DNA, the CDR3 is TGCGCCAGCAGCCAAGCGGGACAGGCCTACGAGCAGTACTTC.

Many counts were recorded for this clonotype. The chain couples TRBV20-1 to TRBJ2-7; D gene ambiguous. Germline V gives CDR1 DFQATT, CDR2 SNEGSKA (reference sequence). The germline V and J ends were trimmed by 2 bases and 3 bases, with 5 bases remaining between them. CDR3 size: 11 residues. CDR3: CSARNGYEQYF. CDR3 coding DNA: TGCAGTGCTAGAAACGGCTACGAGCAGTACTTC.

The CDR3 DNA reads as TGTGCCAGCAGCCCAACAGGGATTCATAGCAATCAGCCCCAGCATTTT. Translating it yields CASSPTGIHSNQPQHF. This sequence joins TRBV5-4 and TRBJ1-5, with D possibly TRBD1 on 6 matching bases. Germline V CDR1 and CDR2: SGHNT, YYREEE (reference sequence). Between the trimmed V and J ends, which lost 4 bases and 0 bases, there was a span of 14 bases. The CDR3 consists of 16 residues.

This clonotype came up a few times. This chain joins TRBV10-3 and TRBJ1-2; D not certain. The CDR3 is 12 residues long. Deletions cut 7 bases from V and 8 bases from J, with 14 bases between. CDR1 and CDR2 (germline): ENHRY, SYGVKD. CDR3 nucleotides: TGTGCCATCAAGATAACAGCTCTAGGCTACACCTTC. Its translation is CAIKITALGYTF.

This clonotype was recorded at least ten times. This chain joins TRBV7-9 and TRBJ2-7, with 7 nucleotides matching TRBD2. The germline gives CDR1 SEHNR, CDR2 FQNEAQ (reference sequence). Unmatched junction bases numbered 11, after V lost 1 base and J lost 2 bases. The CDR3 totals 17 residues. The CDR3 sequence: CASSLGSGGLHTYEQYF. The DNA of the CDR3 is TGTGCCAGCAGCTTAGGGTCGGGAGGCCTACATACCTACGAGCAGTACTTC.

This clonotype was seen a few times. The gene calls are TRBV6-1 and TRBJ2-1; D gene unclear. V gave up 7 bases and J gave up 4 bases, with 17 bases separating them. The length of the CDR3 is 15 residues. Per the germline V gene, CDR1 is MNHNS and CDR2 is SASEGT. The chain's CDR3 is CASTPPPPRYNEQFF. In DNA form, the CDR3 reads TGTGCCAGCACTCCCCCCCCCCCCCGATACAATGAGCAGTTCTTC.

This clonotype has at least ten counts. CDR3 loop: CASSYVETGMWVGPQETQYF. In DNA form, the CDR3 reads TGTGCCAGCAGCTACGTAGAGACAGGGATGTGGGTCGGCCCTCAAGAGACCCAGTACTTC. V usage is TRBV7-9 and J usage is TRBJ2-5; TRBD1 aligns across 7 bases. Germline V gene sequence: CDR1 SEHNR, CDR2 FQNEAQ (reference sequence). CDR3 length: 20 amino acids. The ends lost 4 bases at V and 2 bases at J; junction bases unmatched: 22.

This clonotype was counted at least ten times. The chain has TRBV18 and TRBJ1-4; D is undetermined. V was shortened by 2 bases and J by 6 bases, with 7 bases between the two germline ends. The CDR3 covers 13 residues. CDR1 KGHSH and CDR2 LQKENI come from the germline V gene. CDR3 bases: TGTGCCAGCTCACCAGGGGTTCATGAAAAACTGTTTTTT. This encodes CASSPGVHEKLFF.

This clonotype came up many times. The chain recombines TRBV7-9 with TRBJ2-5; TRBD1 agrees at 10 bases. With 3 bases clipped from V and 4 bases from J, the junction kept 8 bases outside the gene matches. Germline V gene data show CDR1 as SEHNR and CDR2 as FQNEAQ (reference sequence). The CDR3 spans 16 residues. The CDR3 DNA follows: TGTGCCAGCAGCTTCCCGGACAGGGGGATGGCAGAGACCCAGTACTTC. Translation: CASSFPDRGMAETQYF.